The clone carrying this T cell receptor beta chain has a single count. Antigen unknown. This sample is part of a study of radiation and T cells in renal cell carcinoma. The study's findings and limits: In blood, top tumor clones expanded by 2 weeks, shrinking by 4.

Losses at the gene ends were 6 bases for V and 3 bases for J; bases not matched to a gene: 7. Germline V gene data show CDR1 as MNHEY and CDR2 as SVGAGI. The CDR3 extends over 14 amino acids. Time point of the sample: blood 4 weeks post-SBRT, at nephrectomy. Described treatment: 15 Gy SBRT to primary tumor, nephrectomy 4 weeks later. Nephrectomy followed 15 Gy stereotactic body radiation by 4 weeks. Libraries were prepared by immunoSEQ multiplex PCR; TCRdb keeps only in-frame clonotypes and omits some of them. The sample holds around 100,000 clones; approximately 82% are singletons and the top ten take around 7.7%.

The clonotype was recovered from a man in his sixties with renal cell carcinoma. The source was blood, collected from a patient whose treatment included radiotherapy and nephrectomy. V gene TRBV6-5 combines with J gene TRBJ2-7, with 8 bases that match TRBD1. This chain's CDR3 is CASRRTGSLYEQYF. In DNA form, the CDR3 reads TGTGCCAGCAGACGGACAGGGTCTCTCTACGAGCAGTACTTC.